The sequence of this T cell receptor beta chain was determined in a study of shared T cell receptors in the human thymus (dated by TCRdb to about 2021). Background for the entire study: The study examined how self-reactive, shared T-cell receptor alpha chains are generated in the human thymus.

Remarks on this clone: What this receptor recognizes is not known. No much larger clone is present one base from it, and per-base qualities are unavailable. The sample has other DNA sequences that encode this CDR3 too.

The CDR3 spans 15 residues, from the cysteine through the phenylalanine. This entry keeps only the CDR3 DNA: 45 bases, framed from base 1. The germline V gene sets CDR1 to SGHRS and CDR2 to YFSETQ. V was cut back by 4 bases and J by 3 bases, leaving a gap of 11 bases between them. The library was obtained by the immunoSEQ multiplex PCR assay. The immuneACCESS repertoire file appears here via TCRdb, limited to in-frame rearrangements. These files lack a portion of the clones; in checked studies, under half of the deficit traces to unresolved V genes, and the cause of the others is not known. The sample table holds about 660,000 clones, of which around 87% were seen once. The ten top clones hold just under 0.0095% of the sample. This sample was shared with a second study, whose subject was human thymus T cells. Reported in the second study: The donors were immunologically healthy infants in Finland who had open corrective cardiac surgery for congenital heart defects. Thymus tissue was collected as surgical resects that were removed during corrective cardiac surgery. Biased V and J gene segment usage appeared to be present in both thymic and peripheral blood repertoires. The related research found that thymic TCR repertoires overlapped highly between unrelated individuals. The study used about eight infant thymus samples plus four related peripheral blood samples to characterize TCR alpha and beta repertoires. Donor ages ranged from about 6 to 244 days, and the cohort comprised 5 to 7 male and a couple of female infants. Thymocytes were released mechanically from tissue and stored at -70 °C as pellets of about 9.5-32 million cells. A QIAsymphony instrument was used to extract genomic DNA from the frozen cell pellets. TCRB and TCRAD loci were amplified from a standardized quantity of quality-controlled genomic DNA using the immunoSEQ multiplex PCR assay. The amplicons spanned the V(D)J region and were long enough to cover the CDR3 and allow V and J genes to be identified. Amplicon sequencing was performed on an Illumina platform through the commercial immunoSEQ service. Corrections for primer bias and sequencing errors followed previously described methods, while TCRAD and TCRB definitions were based on the IMGT database. Repertoires were analysed with immunoSEQ Analyzer 3.0 and VDJTools, covering basic statistics, V/J segment usage, diversity estimates, rarefaction and pairwise overlap. Diversity was estimated using the Chao1, ChaoE, Efron-Thisted, Shannon and inverse Simpson indices, and was also estimated on datasets down-sampled to the size of the smallest sample. Repertoire overlap was determined by strict matching of CDR3 nucleotide sequence, V gene and J gene, and Jaccard-based multidimensional scaling clustering was applied. Thymus samples yielded on average around 850,000 unique TCRB clonotypes, compared with roughly 80,000 from blood samples.

The sequence links TRBV5-1 to TRBJ1-6, with the D gene not confidently named. The receptor comes from a boy under three years old with a congenital heart defect. Donor details come from another sample of the same person, matched by shared clones. Material for sequencing was thymocytes. Here the CDR3 is given as CASSGSGGYNSPLHF. The nucleotide sequence is given as TGCGCCAGCAGCGGGAGTGGAGGCTATAATTCACCCCTCCACTTT.